The 20 T cell receptor beta chains given below trace back to one sample, sequenced in a study of siplizumab effects on memory and regulatory T cells. The protocol was immunoSEQ multiplex PCR, while the TCRdb copy is restricted to in-frame clones and leaves out a portion. The table lists more than 85,000 clones, approximately 92% of them singletons, with 1% to 1.5% in the top ten. Sequencing was performed on CD4+ T cells sorted from blood. Receptors originate from a human donor in good health.

The J gene is TRBJ1-4, the V gene TRBV7-2; D uncertain. There are 15 residues in the CDR3. Trimming removed 4 bases from V and 5 bases from J, with 14 bases in between. Germline V gene lookup returns CDR1 SGHTA and CDR2 FQGNSA. This chain's CDR3 is CASSSSSGRNEKLFF. CDR3 nucleotides: TGTGCCAGCAGCTCAAGCTCCGGCCGGAATGAAAAACTGTTTTTT.

The chain is built from TRBV11-2 and TRBJ2-7, with TRBD1 matching 7 bases. The CDR3 has 17 residues. J was trimmed by 0 bases and V by 0 bases; bases with no gene match: 8. Germline V gene lookup returns CDR1 SGHAT and CDR2 FQNNGV. CDR3 nucleotides: TGTGCCAGCAGCTTAGAAGGGGGCGAGGGGCGCTCCTACGAGCAGTACTTC. Protein sequence: CASSLEGGEGRSYEQYF. Full variable domain (outside the CDR3, taken from reference TRBV11-2 and TRBJ2-7): EAGVAQSPRYKIIEKRQSVAFWCNPISGHATLYWYQQILGQGPKLLIQFQNNGVVDDSQLPKDRFSAERLKGVDSTLKIQPAKLEDSAVYLCASSLEGGEGRSYEQYFGPGTRLTVT.

The sample holds one count of this clone. This CDR3 reads CASSPGTDFATNEKLFF. The CDR3 coding sequence is TGCGCCAGCAGCCCCGGGACAGATTTTGCAACTAATGAAAAACTGTTTTTT. The chain couples TRBV5-1 to TRBJ1-4; 7 bases map to TRBD1. Trimming at V came to 4 bases and at J to 0 bases, leaving 9 bases not matched to a gene. The germline V gene has CDR1 SGHRS and CDR2 YFSETQ. The CDR3 contains 17 residues.

The rearrangement links TRBV6-5 to TRBJ1-1; 7 bases align to TRBD1. Germline V gene data show CDR1 as MNHEY and CDR2 as SVGAGI. The CDR3 spans 15 residues. V trimming: 6 bases; J trimming: 3 bases; junction bases outside the gene matches: 10. CDR3: CASRKRQGWDTEAFF. The CDR3 DNA is TGTGCCAGCAGGAAGAGACAGGGATGGGACACTGAAGCTTTCTTT.

V is TRBV7-6 and J is TRBJ2-1; possible D gene TRBD2, 5 bases. Trimming removed 2 bases at V and 1 base at J, with 12 bases between. The CDR3 runs to 16 residues. Germline V gene lookup returns CDR1 SGHVS and CDR2 FNYEAQ. CDR3 DNA: TGTGCCAGCAGCTTACGGGGATCGGATTCCTACAATGAGCAGTTCTTC. As protein: CASSLRGSDSYNEQFF.

V usage is TRBV18 and J usage is TRBJ2-7; TRBD2 might be the D (6 bases). Germline V gene lookup returns CDR1 KGHSH and CDR2 LQKENI. The CDR3 consists of 14 residues. Trimming cost V 0 bases and J 6 bases, with 12 bases left between them. DNA for the CDR3: TGTGCCAGCTCACCACCGGCTAGCGCTGGCGAGCAGTACTTC. The encoded protein is CASSPPASAGEQYF.

The chain joins TRBV5-5 to TRBJ2-1, with a weak D call TRBD1 (6 bases). CDR1 and CDR2 (germline): SGHKS, YYEKEE (reference sequence). Trimming shortened V by 3 bases and J by 4 bases, and 8 bases separated the two germline ends. CDR3 length equals 13 residues. CDR3 sequence: CASSWTAYNEQFF. The CDR3 DNA sequence: TGTGCCAGCAGCTGGACAGCTTACAATGAGCAGTTCTTC.

This chain joins TRBV7-8 and TRBJ2-7; no reliable D call. The CDR3 sequence is 11 residues long. The V end lost 4 bases, the J end lost 6 bases, and 7 bases lay between the germline ends. Germline V CDR1 and CDR2: SGHVS, FQNEAQ. CDR3 region: CASSSHSEQYF. CDR3 bases: TGTGCCAGCAGCTCGCATAGCGAGCAGTACTTC.

Of note for this clone: Compared with germline, one end of the junction differs, possibly owing to a read error. The chain combines TRBV6-5 with TRBJ2-5; no reliable D call. The CDR3 is made up of 14 amino acids. From germline, CDR1 is MNHEY and CDR2 SVGAGI. CDR3 loop: CAISESNTQETQYF. The DNA for the CDR3 is TGTGCCATCAGTGAGTCAAACACCCAAGAGACCCAGTACTTC.

The rearrangement joins TRBV7-3 to TRBJ2-1, with D possibly being TRBD1 (5 bases). This CDR3 spans 14 amino acids. Trimming left V 1 base short and J 9 bases short, with 13 bases between. Per the germline V gene, CDR1 is SGHTA and CDR2 is FQGTGA. The CDR3 protein is CASSLRTPLGEQFF. The CDR3 nucleotides are TGTGCCAGCAGCTTAAGGACACCCCTTGGTGAGCAGTTCTTC.

The genes are TRBV5-1 and TRBJ2-5; no firm D call. The germline V gene encodes CDR1 SGHRS and CDR2 YFSETQ. V was shortened by 4 bases and J by 0 bases, with 13 bases between the two germline ends. This CDR3 has 15 amino acids. The CDR3 DNA is TGCGCCAGCAGCGGATTCCCGGGCCACCAAGAGACCCAGTACTTC. Encoded protein: CASSGFPGHQETQYF.

This rearrangement joins TRBV6-6 to TRBJ2-7; the match to TRBD2 covers 10 bases. V gave up 5 bases and J gave up 2 bases; unmatched junction bases: 6. Germline lookup yields CDR1 MNHNY and CDR2 SVGAGI (reference sequence). This CDR3 has 15 amino acids. The CDR3 here is CASSPGTSETYEQYF. The CDR3 region has the DNA TGTGCCAGCAGTCCAGGGACTAGCGAGACCTACGAGCAGTACTTC.

In the case of this clone: A junction boundary mismatches the germline segment, possibly from a read error. The rearrangement uses TRBV9 and TRBJ1-2, with TRBD1 as a possible D gene (5 bases). The germline V gene encodes CDR1 SGDLS and CDR2 YYNGEE. The CDR3 runs 16 residues. DNA for the CDR3: TGTGCCAGCAGCGACATTCAGGCAGGGTTTAACCATGGCTACACCTTC. Protein product: CASSDIQAGFNHGYTF. Variable domain in full (rest from reference TRBV9 and TRBJ1-2): DSGVTQTPKHLITATGQRVTLRCSPRSGDLSVYWYQQSLDQGLQFLIQYYNGEERAKGNILERFSAQQFPDLHSELNLSSLELGDSALYFCASSDIQAGFNHGYTFGSGTRLTVV.

This clone came up once. The chain uses TRBV28 and TRBJ2-2, with a possible D match to TRBD2 (6 bases). CDR1 is MDHEN and CDR2 is SYDVKM in the germline V gene. Trimming left V 7 bases short and J 1 base short, with 13 bases between. This CDR3 region has 15 residues. CDR3 nucleotides: TGTGCCAGCATCCGCCGGGGAGGGAACACCGGGGAGCTGTTTTTT. This translates into CASIRRGGNTGELFF.

CDR3 coding DNA: TGTGCCAGCAGGAATGGACAGGGGGCCCGTAACACTGAAGCTTTCTTT. The encoded protein is CASRNGQGARNTEAFF. The V gene is TRBV27, the J gene TRBJ1-1; 11 bases map to TRBD1. Germline values: CDR1 MNHEY, CDR2 SMNVEV (reference sequence). The CDR3 has 16 amino acids. The V and J ends lost 6 bases and 2 bases, in that order; junction bases with no gene match: 8.

This clone has a single count. The rearrangement links TRBV2 to TRBJ2-6, with a possible D match to TRBD1 (5 bases). Germline-derived CDR1 and CDR2 are SNHLY and FYNNEI. Trimming stripped 5 bases from V and 1 base from J, with 9 bases between. This CDR3 region has 15 residues. The chain's CDR3 is CASSPTVSGANVLTF. In nucleotides, the CDR3 is TGTGCCAGCAGTCCGACAGTATCTGGGGCCAACGTCCTGACTTTC.

The gene calls are TRBV6-6 and TRBJ2-3; D is tentatively TRBD1 or TRBD2 (6 bases each). CDR1 and CDR2 (germline): MNHNY, SVGAGI (reference sequence). The CDR3 consists of 14 residues. The V end was cut by 6 bases, the J end by 2 bases, with 12 bases between. The CDR3 region has the DNA TGTGCCAGCAGCCCCGGGGGCCTCACAGATACGCAGTATTTT. Translated, it gives CASSPGGLTDTQYF.

The CDR3 reads CASSLGESSTDTQYF. CDR3 nucleotides: TGTGCCAGCAGCTTGGGGGAATCGAGCACAGATACGCAGTATTTT. The chain uses TRBV11-3 and TRBJ2-3; TRBD1 or TRBD2 may be the D gene (5 bases each). The CDR3 is made up of 15 amino acids. V lost 3 bases and J lost 0, with 10 bases in between. Per the germline V gene, CDR1 is SGHNT and CDR2 is YENEEA.

J is TRBJ2-1 and V is TRBV6-1; 9 bases line up with TRBD2. The CDR3 loop spans 20 amino acids. CDR1 and CDR2 from the germline V gene are MNHNS and SASEGT. The trim removed 3 bases at V and 0 bases at J, leaving 15 bases unmatched. CDR3 residues: CASSEKRSLAGRSSYNEQFF. In DNA, the CDR3 is TGTGCCAGCAGTGAGAAACGTTCACTAGCGGGTCGGAGCTCCTACAATGAGCAGTTCTTC.

CDR3 nucleotides: TGCGCCAGCAGCCCCCGAGGGGCCACGTCTGAAAAACTGTTTTTT. It codes for CASSPRGATSEKLFF. The genes are TRBV5-1 and TRBJ1-4; weak D call: TRBD1 (5 bases). The CDR3 spans 15 residues. Trimming took off 4 bases at V and 7 bases at J, with 17 bases between the two ends. Germline V gene lookup returns CDR1 SGHRS and CDR2 YFSETQ. The variable domain in full, completed from reference TRBV5-1 and TRBJ1-4, reads KAGVTQTPRYLIKTRGQQVTLSCSPISGHRSVSWYQQTPGQGLQFLFEYFSETQRNKGNFPGRFSGRQFSNSRSEMNVSTLELGDSALYLCASSPRGATSEKLFFGSGTQLSVL.